What follows describes a single T cell receptor (beta chain). Sequencing was performed with immunoSEQ multiplex PCR; in TCRdb, only in-frame clones are kept and a portion is missing. The sample includes roughly 64,000 clones, roughly 95% of them seen just once. The data stem from a study of brain T cells in children with intractable seizures. Deletions cut 8 bases from V and 5 bases from J, with 21 bases between. CDR1 MGHDK and CDR2 SYGVNS come from the germline V gene. The CDR3 consists of 15 residues. The sequence derives from a boy under two years old with focal cortical dysplasia and intractable seizures. The material sequenced was peripheral blood, taken at surgery. V usage is TRBV25-1 and J usage is TRBJ2-5, with TRBD2 as a possible D gene (5 bases). The CDR3 loop reads CASGPRQIWRETQYF. The CDR3 DNA is TGTGCCAGCGGGCCGAGACAAATTTGGAGGGAGACCCAGTACTTC.